These 8 T cell receptor beta chains were sequenced from one sample in a study of blood T cells in healthy people across ages. The use of a sample-barcoded 5' primer and a J-beta primer mix characterized a second PCR of 7 to 11 cycles. MiXCR, run by TCRdb on the 5' RACE reads, gives a single entry per CDR3 protein. The data show approximately 800,000 distinct CDR3 sequences, around 36% seen once. Sequencing was carried out using blood. Receptor source: a man between 18 and 29 years old in good health.

This clonotype has only a few counts. This chain connects TRBV5-1 to TRBJ2-1; TRBD1 might be the D (6 bases). In germline, CDR1 is SGHRS, CDR2 YFSETQ. This CDR3 contains 17 residues. The V end was cut by 5 bases, the J end by 5 bases, with 23 bases between. DNA for the CDR3: TGCGCCAGCAGTGATCCCATACAGGGCGGCCTGAACAATGAGCAGTTCTTC. Protein: CASSDPIQGGLNNEQFF.

This clonotype was counted many times. J is TRBJ2-1 and V is TRBV20-1; the match to TRBD1 covers 7 bases. This CDR3 comprises 17 residues. Germline values: CDR1 DFQATT, CDR2 SNEGSKA (reference sequence). V gave up 0 bases and J gave up 0 bases; unmatched junction bases: 8. The CDR3 DNA follows: TGCAGTGCTAGAGACAAGACAGGGTTAGGCTCCTACAATGAGCAGTTCTTC. Amino acid sequence: CSARDKTGLGSYNEQFF.

A remark on this clonotype: A clone one base away is much larger, so this may be a read error. V and J are TRBV6-5 and TRBJ2-3; D unresolved. The CDR3 length is 13 residues. Germline V gives CDR1 MNHEY, CDR2 SVGAGI. The CDR3 nucleotides are TGTGCCAGCAGCGCCCCAGCTACAGATATGCAGTATTTT. It is translated as CASSAPATDMQYF.

The CDR3 nucleotides are TGCAGTGCCCCCGCCCCAGATACGCAGTATTTT. It encodes CSAPAPDTQYF. The J gene is TRBJ2-3, the V gene TRBV20-1; D is unclear. CDR1 and CDR2 (germline): DFQATT, SNEGSKA (reference sequence). The V end lost 6 bases, the J end lost 4 bases, and 8 bases lay between the germline ends. This CDR3 is 11 amino acids long.

The chain combines TRBV20-1 with TRBJ1-1; D may be TRBD1 (5 bases). Germline CDR1 DFQATT, CDR2 SNEGSKA (reference sequence). This CDR3 spans 13 amino acids. Trimming stripped 3 bases from V and 3 bases from J, with 11 bases between. This CDR3 is CSASRGSHTEAFF. CDR3 nucleotide sequence: TGCAGTGCTAGTAGGGGCAGCCACACTGAAGCTTTCTTT.

V is TRBV28 and J is TRBJ2-5, with 12 nucleotides matching TRBD1. The length of the CDR3 is 16 residues. In germline, CDR1 is MDHEN, CDR2 SYDVKM. Trimming cost V 7 bases and J 11 bases; bases outside gene matches: 17. CDR3 residues: CASITLGTGGRNEQYF. The CDR3 nucleotides read TGTGCCAGCATTACCTTGGGGACAGGGGGCCGAAATGAGCAGTACTTC.

The chain carries TRBV6-2 or TRBV6-3 and TRBJ1-1; D ambiguous. Germline assignment: CDR1 MNHEY and CDR2 SVGEGT. V was cut by 2 bases and J by 1 base, with 11 bases left in between. The CDR3 is 15 residues long. CDR3 bases: TGTGCCAGCAGTTACCCTGGACGGGGGAACACTGAAGCTTTCTTT. The encoded protein is CASSYPGRGNTEAFF.

This chain connects TRBV7-2 to TRBJ2-1; D is undetermined. The CDR3 loop spans 16 amino acids. Trimming removed 5 bases at V and 2 bases at J, with 16 bases between. Looked up from germline, CDR1 is SGHTA and CDR2 is FQGNSA. CDR3 in DNA: TGTGCCAGCAGCCCTGAATCAATCCGAACCTACAATGAGCAGTTCTTC. This sequence encodes CASSPESIRTYNEQFF.